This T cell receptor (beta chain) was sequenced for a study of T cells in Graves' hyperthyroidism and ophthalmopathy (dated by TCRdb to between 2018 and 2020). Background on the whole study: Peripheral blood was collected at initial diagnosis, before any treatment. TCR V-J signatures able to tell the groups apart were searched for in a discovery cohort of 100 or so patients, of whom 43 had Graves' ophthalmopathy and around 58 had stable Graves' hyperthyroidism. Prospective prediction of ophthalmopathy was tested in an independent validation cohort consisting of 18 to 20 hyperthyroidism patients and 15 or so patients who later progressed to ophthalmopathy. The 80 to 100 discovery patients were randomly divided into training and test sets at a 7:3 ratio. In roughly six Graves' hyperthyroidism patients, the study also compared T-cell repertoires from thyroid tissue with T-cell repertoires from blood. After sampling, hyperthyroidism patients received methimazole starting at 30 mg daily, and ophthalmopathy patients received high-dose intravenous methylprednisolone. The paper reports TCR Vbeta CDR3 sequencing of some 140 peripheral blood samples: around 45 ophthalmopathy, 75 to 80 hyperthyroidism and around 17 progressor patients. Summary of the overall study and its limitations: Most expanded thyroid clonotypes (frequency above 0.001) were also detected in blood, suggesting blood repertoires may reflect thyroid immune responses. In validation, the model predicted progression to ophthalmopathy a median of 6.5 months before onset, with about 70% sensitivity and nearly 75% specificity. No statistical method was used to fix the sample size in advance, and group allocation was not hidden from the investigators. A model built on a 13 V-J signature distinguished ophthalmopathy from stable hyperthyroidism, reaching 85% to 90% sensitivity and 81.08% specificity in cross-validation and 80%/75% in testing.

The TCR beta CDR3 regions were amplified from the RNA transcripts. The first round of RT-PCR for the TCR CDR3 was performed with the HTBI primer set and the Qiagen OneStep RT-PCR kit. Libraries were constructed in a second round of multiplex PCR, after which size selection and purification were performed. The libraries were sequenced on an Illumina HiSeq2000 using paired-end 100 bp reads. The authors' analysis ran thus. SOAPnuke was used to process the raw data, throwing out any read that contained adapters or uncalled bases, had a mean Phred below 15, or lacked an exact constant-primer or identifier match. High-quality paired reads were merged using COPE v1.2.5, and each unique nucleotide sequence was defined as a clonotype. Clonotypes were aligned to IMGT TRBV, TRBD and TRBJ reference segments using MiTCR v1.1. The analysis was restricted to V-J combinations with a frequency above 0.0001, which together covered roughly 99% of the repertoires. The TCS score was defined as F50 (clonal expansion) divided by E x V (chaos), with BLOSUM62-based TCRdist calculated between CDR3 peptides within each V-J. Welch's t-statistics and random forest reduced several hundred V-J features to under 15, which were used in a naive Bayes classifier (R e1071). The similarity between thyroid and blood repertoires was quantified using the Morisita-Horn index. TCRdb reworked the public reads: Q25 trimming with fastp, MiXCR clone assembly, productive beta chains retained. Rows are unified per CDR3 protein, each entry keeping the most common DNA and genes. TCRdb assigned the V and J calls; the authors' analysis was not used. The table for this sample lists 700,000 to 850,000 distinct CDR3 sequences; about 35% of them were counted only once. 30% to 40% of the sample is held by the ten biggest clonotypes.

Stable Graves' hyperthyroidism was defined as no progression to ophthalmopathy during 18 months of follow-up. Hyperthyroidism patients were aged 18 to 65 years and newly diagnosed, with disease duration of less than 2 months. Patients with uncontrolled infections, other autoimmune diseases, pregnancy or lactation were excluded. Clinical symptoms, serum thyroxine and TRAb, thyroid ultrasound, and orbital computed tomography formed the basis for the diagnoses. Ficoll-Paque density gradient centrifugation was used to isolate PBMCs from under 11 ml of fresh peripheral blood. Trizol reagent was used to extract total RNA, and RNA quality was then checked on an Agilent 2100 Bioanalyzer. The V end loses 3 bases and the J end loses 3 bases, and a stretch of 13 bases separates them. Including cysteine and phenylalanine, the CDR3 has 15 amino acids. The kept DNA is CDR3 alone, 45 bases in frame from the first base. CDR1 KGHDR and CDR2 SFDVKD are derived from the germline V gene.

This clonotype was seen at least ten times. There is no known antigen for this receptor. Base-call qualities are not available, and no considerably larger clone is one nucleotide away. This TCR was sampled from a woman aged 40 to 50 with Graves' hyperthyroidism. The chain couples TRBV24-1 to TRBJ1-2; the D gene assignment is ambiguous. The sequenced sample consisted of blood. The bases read TGTGCCACCAGTGATACGACAACACCTCACTATGGCTACACCTTC. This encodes CATSDTTTPHYGYTF.